The 14 T cell receptor beta chains below all came from one sample that was sequenced in a study of blood T cell repertoires in COVID-19. Some clones are missing from TCRdb's copy, which holds only in-frame ones; the method was immunoSEQ multiplex PCR. The sample includes 250,000 to 300,000 clones, about 87% of them seen just once. The specimen was peripheral blood. These receptors all stem from a woman in her thirties or forties with acute or convalescent COVID-19.

This chain links TRBV10-2 with TRBJ2-5; 8 bases match TRBD2. Trimming at V came to 7 bases and at J to 6 bases, leaving 7 bases not matched to a gene. The length of the CDR3 is 13 residues. Germline lookup yields CDR1 WSHSY and CDR2 SAAADI. This chain's CDR3 is CASTPTGGQTQYF. The DNA for the CDR3 is TGCGCCAGCACCCCTACGGGGGGGCAGACCCAGTACTTC.

This chain connects TRBV6-4 to TRBJ1-6; TRBD1 aligns across 8 bases. Germline lookup yields CDR1 MRHNA and CDR2 SNTAGT. The CDR3 consists of 15 residues. The junction had 5 bases not matched to a gene; V was cut back by 3 bases and J by 7 bases. In DNA, the CDR3 is TGTGCCAGCAGTGATAGCCGGGACAGGAATTCACCCCTCCACTTT. It encodes CASSDSRDRNSPLHF.

This chain connects TRBV11-2 to TRBJ1-5; the D is unclear. The CDR3 has 15 amino acids. The V gene's germline CDR1 is SGHAT and CDR2 FQNNGV. V lost 1 base and J lost 3, with 10 bases in between. The CDR3 protein is CASSLGQAVNQPQHF. The DNA for the CDR3 is TGTGCCAGCAGCTTAGGGCAGGCTGTCAATCAGCCCCAGCATTTT. Full variable domain (remainder filled in from reference TRBV11-2 and TRBJ1-5): EAGVAQSPRYKIIEKRQSVAFWCNPISGHATLYWYQQILGQGPKLLIQFQNNGVVDDSQLPKDRFSAERLKGVDSTLKIQPAKLEDSAVYLCASSLGQAVNQPQHFGDGTRLSIL.

The V and J genes are TRBV3-1 (or the pseudogene TRBV3-2) and TRBJ2-5, with 10 nucleotides matching TRBD2. Germline-derived CDR1 and CDR2 are LGHDT and YNNKEL (reference sequence). The V gene end was trimmed by 1 base and the J gene end by 2 bases; junction bases not matched to a gene: 4. This CDR3 has 16 amino acids. The CDR3 is CASSQGVAGGQETQYF. The CDR3 region has the DNA TGTGCCAGCAGCCAAGGGGTAGCGGGGGGTCAAGAGACCCAGTACTTC.

The gene calls are TRBV18 and TRBJ1-3, with 7 bases that match TRBD1. The CDR3 is 15 residues long. Per germline, CDR1 KGHSH and CDR2 LQKENI. V was pared by 6 bases and J by 3 bases, with 8 bases of the junction left unmatched. The chain's CDR3 is CASSPPGTVGNTIYF. CDR3 bases: TGTGCCAGCTCCCCGCCCGGGACAGTTGGAAACACCATATATTTT.

This clone was seen more than once but under ten times. The J gene is TRBJ1-2, the V gene TRBV20-1; 8 bases fit TRBD1. The CDR3 length is 12 residues. The V gene's germline CDR1 is DFQATT and CDR2 SNEGSKA (reference sequence). V shed 3 bases, J shed 6 bases, and the junction held 3 bases outside the gene matches. The CDR3 region is CSASRDRNGYTF. CDR3 DNA sequence: TGCAGTGCTAGTAGGGACAGGAATGGCTACACCTTC.

This clone was recorded once. J is TRBJ1-2 and V is TRBV5-1; 7 nucleotides align to TRBD1. J was trimmed by 4 bases and V by 7 bases; bases with no gene match: 7. The CDR3 contains 13 residues. CDR1 is SGHRS, CDR2 YFSETQ, per germline. The CDR3 is CASSPDRAYGYTF. The CDR3 DNA is TGCGCCAGCTCCCCCGACAGGGCCTATGGCTACACCTTC.

CDR3 residues: CASSVLERGGINTGELFF. Here the CDR3 DNA reads TGTGCCAGCAGCGTATTGGAGCGGGGGGGTATAAACACCGGGGAGCTGTTTTTT. The V call is TRBV9, the J call TRBJ2-2, with 10 bases lining up with TRBD2. The trim removed 1 base at V and 2 bases at J, leaving 8 bases unmatched. The CDR3 consists of 18 residues. CDR1 and CDR2 (germline): SGDLS, YYNGEE.

CDR3 protein: CASQDPNTEAFF. The CDR3, as DNA: TGTGCCAGCCAGGATCCGAACACTGAAGCTTTCTTT. The V and J genes are TRBV28 and TRBJ1-1; no clear D. Germline loops: CDR1 MDHEN, CDR2 SYDVKM. There are 12 residues in the CDR3. Trimming pared 8 bases from V and 1 base from J, leaving 8 bases between.

The chain is built from TRBV7-6 and TRBJ1-1; perhaps TRBD1 as D (5 bases). Trimming removed 1 base from V and 5 bases from J, with 11 bases in between. CDR3 length: 14 residues. Per the germline V gene, CDR1 is SGHVS and CDR2 is FNYEAQ. CDR3 sequence: CASSLVSGGTEAFF. Written as DNA, the CDR3 is TGTGCCAGCAGCTTAGTTTCGGGGGGAACTGAAGCTTTCTTT.

Only one count was recorded for this clone. The gene calls are TRBV5-1 and TRBJ1-2; the D is unclear. Germline assignment: CDR1 SGHRS and CDR2 YFSETQ. Trimming took 4 bases from V and 5 from J, leaving 15 bases between them. The CDR3 sequence is 14 residues long. CDR3 DNA: TGCGCCAGCAGCACGGGAGCCACACATTATGGCTACACCTTC. Residues: CASSTGATHYGYTF.

This chain uses TRBV5-1 with TRBJ1-1, with D hard to call. V was cut by 0 bases and J by 0 bases, with 12 bases left in between. This CDR3 contains 16 residues. Germline V lookup: CDR1 SGHRS, CDR2 YFSETQ. The CDR3 protein is CASSLARPAMNTEAFF. DNA for the CDR3: TGCGCCAGCAGCTTGGCCCGCCCCGCGATGAACACTGAAGCTTTCTTT.

The chain joins TRBV7-9 to TRBJ1-1, with TRBD1 as a possible D gene (6 bases). The CDR3 sequence is 17 residues long. V was shortened by 4 bases and J by 4 bases, with 22 bases between the two germline ends. Germline CDR1 and CDR2: SEHNR and FQNEAQ (reference sequence). CDR3 nucleotide sequence: TGTGCCAGCAGCTCCACCCCCCTGGGGGCAAGGAGCACTGAAGCTTTCTTT. Translated: CASSSTPLGARSTEAFF.

The chain is built from TRBV2 and TRBJ2-7; TRBD1 matches 7 bases. V shed 7 bases, J shed 11 bases, and the junction held 5 bases outside the gene matches. Per the germline V gene, CDR1 is SNHLY and CDR2 is FYNNEI. The CDR3 is 10 residues long. The CDR3 region has the DNA TGTGCCAGCAAGACAGGGATGGAGTACGTC. Its translation is CASKTGMEYV.